This TCR beta chain was retrieved from a study of cytomegalovirus exposure and HLA in healthy donors. Study background: About 85 million unique TCRs from HLA-typed donors were held in an early release of data.

The PCR ran on 60 Vbeta and 13 Jbeta primers. Measured with immunoSEQ multiplex PCR; TCRdb has only the in-frame clones, and not every one. Of roughly 110,000 clones listed, more than 70% were seen once; the top ten hold about 2.3%. Findings and limits, study-wide: Donor immune exposure was known only as CMV serostatus. TCR beta chains associated with HLA were, in a later analysis, more clonally expanded than equally common others. TCR beta V segments were, for the most part, productive about 87% or about 30% of the time in an earlier analysis.

With respect to this clone: Antigen unknown.

The germline V gene encodes CDR1 SEHNR and CDR2 FQNEAQ (reference sequence). Between the trimmed V and J ends, which lost 1 base and 1 base, there was a span of 7 bases. This CDR3 has 14 amino acids. This clonotype was obtained from a man in his forties or fifties in good health and CMV-seronegative. The sequencing sample was made of PBMCs. V gene TRBV7-9 combines with J gene TRBJ2-5; no reliable D call. The CDR3 DNA is TGTGCCAGCAGCTTAGTGGGCTTCCAAGAGACCCAGTACTTC. This codes for CASSLVGFQETQYF. Filled out from reference TRBV7-9 and TRBJ2-5, the complete variable domain reads DTGVSQNPRHKITKRGQNVTFRCDPISEHNRLYWYRQTLGQGPEFLTYFQNEAQLEKSRLLSDRFSAERPKGSFSTLEIQRTEQGDSAMYLCASSLVGFQETQYFGPGTRLLVL.